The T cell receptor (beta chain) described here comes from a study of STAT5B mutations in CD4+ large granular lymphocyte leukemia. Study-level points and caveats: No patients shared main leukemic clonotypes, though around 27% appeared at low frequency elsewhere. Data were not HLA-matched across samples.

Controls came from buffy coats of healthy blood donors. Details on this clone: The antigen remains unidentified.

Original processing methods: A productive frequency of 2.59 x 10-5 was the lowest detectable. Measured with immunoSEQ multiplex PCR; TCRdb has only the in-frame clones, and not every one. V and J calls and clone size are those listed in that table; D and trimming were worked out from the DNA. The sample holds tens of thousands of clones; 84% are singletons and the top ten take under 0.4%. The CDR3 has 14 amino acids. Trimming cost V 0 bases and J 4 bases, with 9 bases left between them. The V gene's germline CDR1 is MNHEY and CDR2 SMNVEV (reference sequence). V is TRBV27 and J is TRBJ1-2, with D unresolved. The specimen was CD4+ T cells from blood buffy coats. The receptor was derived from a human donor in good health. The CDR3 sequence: CASSLSPQSYGYTF. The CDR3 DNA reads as TGTGCCAGCAGTTTATCCCCCCAGAGCTATGGCTACACCTTC.